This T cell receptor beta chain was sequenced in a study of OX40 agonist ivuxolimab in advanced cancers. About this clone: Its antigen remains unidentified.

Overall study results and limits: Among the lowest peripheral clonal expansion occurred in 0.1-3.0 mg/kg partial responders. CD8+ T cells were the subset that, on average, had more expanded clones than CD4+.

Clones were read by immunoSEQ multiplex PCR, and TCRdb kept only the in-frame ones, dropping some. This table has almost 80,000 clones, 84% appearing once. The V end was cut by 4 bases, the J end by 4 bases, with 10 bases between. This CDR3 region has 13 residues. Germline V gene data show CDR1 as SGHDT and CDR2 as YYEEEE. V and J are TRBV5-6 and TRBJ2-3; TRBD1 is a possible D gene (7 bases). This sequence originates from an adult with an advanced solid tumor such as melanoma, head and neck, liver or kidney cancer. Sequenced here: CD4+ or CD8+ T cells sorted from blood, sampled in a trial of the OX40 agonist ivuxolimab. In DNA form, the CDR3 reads TGTGCCAGCAGCCCCAGGGGGGCAGATACGCAGTATTTT. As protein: CASSPRGADTQYF.